This is a list of T cell receptor beta chains from one sample in a study of cytomegalovirus exposure and HLA in healthy donors. Sequencing was performed with immunoSEQ multiplex PCR; in TCRdb, only in-frame clones are kept and a portion is missing. The sample contains over 150,000 clones, 75% to 95% of which appear only once. The sample comprised PBMCs. The receptors derive from a young woman in good health and CMV-seropositive. Each CDR3 is given with its conserved first and last residue. Fields, in order: V gene, J gene, CDR3 length, clone size, D gene, CDR3 protein, CDR3 DNA. A D gene is named only where the DNA matches it firmly. Rows give clone size only sometimes, using once, few, many, or a class for an expanded clone.

TRBV27	TRBJ2-1	16	NA	TRBD2	CASSPMSGGSYNEQFF	TGTGCCAGCAGTCCAATGTCGGGGGGCTCCTACAATGAGCAGTTCTTC
TRBV11-2	TRBJ2-7	13	NA	TRBD2	CASCRLAANEQYF	TGTGCCAGCTGCCGACTAGCGGCTAACGAGCAGTACTTC
TRBV27	TRBJ1-6	15	NA	NA	CASSSREPRYSPLHF	TGTGCCAGCAGTTCCCGGGAGCCGAGATATTCACCCCTCCACTTT
TRBV7-6	TRBJ2-1	16	NA	TRBD1	CASSSLRDRGRHEQFF	TGTGCCAGCAGCTCGCTCCGGGACAGGGGGCGGCATGAGCAGTTCTTC
TRBV5-1	TRBJ2-1	15	NA	TRBD2	CASSPGLAGINEQFF	TGCGCCAGCAGCCCGGGACTAGCGGGAATCAATGAGCAGTTCTTC
TRBV5-1	TRBJ1-2	13	NA	TRBD1	CASSLTGGHGYTF	TGCGCCAGCAGCTTGACAGGGGGCCATGGCTACACCTTC
TRBV7-8	TRBJ2-1	13	NA	NA	CASSLGQYNEQFF	TGTGCCAGCAGCTTAGGGCAGTACAATGAGCAGTTCTTC
TRBV10-3	TRBJ2-5	19	NA	TRBD1	CAISESWTGGRPYQETQYF	TGTGCCATCAGTGAGTCGTGGACAGGGGGTAGGCCTTACCAAGAGACCCAGTACTTC
TRBV19	TRBJ1-1	13	NA	TRBD1	CASSTTGVAEAFF	TGTGCCAGTAGTACTACAGGGGTGGCTGAAGCTTTCTTT
TRBV10-2	TRBJ1-3	17	NA	NA	CASSESSPGYSGNTIYF	TGCGCCAGCAGTGAGTCGAGTCCAGGGTATTCTGGAAACACCATATATTTT
TRBV10-3	TRBJ2-5	13	NA	TRBD2	CAISSAGEETQYF	TGTGCCATCAGTTCAGCGGGAGAAGAGACCCAGTACTTC
TRBV6-6	TRBJ1-2	12	NA	NA	CASSSGNYGYTF	TGTGCCAGTTCCTCAGGGAACTATGGCTACACCTTC
TRBV6-1	TRBJ1-5	14	NA	NA	CASSEQQGHQPQHF	TGTGCCAGCAGTGAACAACAGGGACATCAGCCCCAGCATTTT
TRBV27	TRBJ2-7	16	NA	NA	CASSYPLGRASYEQYF	TGTGCCAGCAGTTACCCTCTTGGCAGGGCTTCCTACGAGCAGTACTTC
TRBV18	TRBJ2-7	11	once	NA	CATQSTGEQYF	TGTGCCACCCAATCGACGGGAGAGCAGTACTTC
TRBV9	TRBJ1-1	14	few	NA	CASSVGGDNTEAFF	TGTGCCAGCAGCGTAGGCGGGGACAACACTGAAGCTTTCTTT
TRBV9	TRBJ2-3	15	NA	NA	CASSVSTSAKDTQYF	TGTGCCAGCAGCGTGTCGACTAGTGCGAAAGATACGCAGTATTTT
TRBV5-4	TRBJ2-5	17	NA	TRBD2	CASSSALAGGTAETQYF	TGTGCCAGCAGCTCGGCTCTAGCGGGGGGAACCGCGGAGACCCAGTACTTC
TRBV5-1	TRBJ1-5	14	NA	TRBD1	CASSLSGGGQPQHF	TGCGCCAGCAGCTTGTCAGGGGGCGGTCAGCCCCAGCATTTT
TRBV5-1	TRBJ2-1	15	NA	TRBD2	CASHTGLADYNEQFF	TGCGCCAGCCACACGGGACTAGCGGACTACAATGAGCAGTTCTTC
TRBV10-1	TRBJ2-7	11	NA	NA	CACWGGGEQYF	TGCGCCTGTTGGGGCGGAGGGGAGCAGTACTTC
TRBV2	TRBJ2-4	19	NA	TRBD2	CATKVGREGDPLAKNIQYF	TGTGCCACTAAAGTAGGGCGGGAGGGAGATCCCTTAGCCAAAAACATTCAGTACTTC
TRBV19	TRBJ1-4	14	NA	TRBD1	CASSPGTGFEKLFF	TGTGCCAGTTCCCCAGGGACAGGGTTTGAAAAACTGTTTTTT
TRBV27	TRBJ2-1	19	NA	TRBD2	CASSFAGLAGLGVMNEQFF	TGTGCCAGCAGTTTCGCCGGGCTAGCGGGACTGGGGGTTATGAATGAGCAGTTCTTC
TRBV6-5	TRBJ2-1	14	NA	NA	CASSRRTVINEQFF	TGTGCCAGCAGCCGACGGACAGTTATCAATGAGCAGTTCTTC
TRBV6-1	TRBJ1-4	14	NA	TRBD1	CASTLAGGNEKLFF	TGTGCCAGCACCCTGGCAGGGGGGAATGAAAAACTGTTTTTT
TRBV2	TRBJ2-5	16	once	TRBD2	CASSPGSGGARETQYF	TGTGCCAGCAGCCCGGGGAGCGGGGGGGCCCGAGAGACCCAGTACTTC
TRBV2	TRBJ1-1	14	NA	NA	CASTWDNANTEAFF	TGTGCCAGCACCTGGGACAACGCGAACACTGAAGCTTTCTTT
TRBV7-2	TRBJ2-7	13	NA	NA	CASSRASRYEQYF	TGTGCCAGCAGCCGGGCTAGCCGGTACGAGCAGTACTTC
TRBV28	TRBJ2-3	15	NA	TRBD2	CASSTRAGVGDTQYF	TGTGCCAGCAGTACCCGAGCGGGAGTGGGCGATACGCAGTATTTT
TRBV7-2	TRBJ1-1	15	NA	TRBD1	CASSLMSGGITEAFF	TGTGCCAGCAGCTTAATGTCAGGGGGCATCACTGAAGCTTTCTTT
TRBV2	TRBJ2-3	17	NA	TRBD2	CASRKPLAGASTDTQYF	TGTGCCAGCAGGAAACCGCTAGCGGGGGCTAGCACAGATACGCAGTATTTT
TRBV2	TRBJ2-1	13	NA	TRBD2	CASGTSGRNEQFF	TGTGCCAGCGGCACTAGCGGGAGGAATGAGCAGTTCTTC
TRBV19	TRBJ1-3	18	NA	NA	CASSTSSGRGISGNTIYF	TGTGCCAGTAGTACCTCCTCAGGGCGGGGGATCTCTGGAAACACCATATATTTT
TRBV5-1	TRBJ1-5	15	NA	NA	CASSVTDGGNQPQHF	TGCGCCAGCAGCGTCACGGACGGAGGTAATCAGCCCCAGCATTTT
TRBV5-1	TRBJ2-2	16	NA	TRBD1	CASSLQGAAITGELFF	TGCGCCAGCAGCTTGCAGGGGGCGGCGATCACCGGGGAGCTGTTTTTT
TRBV18	TRBJ2-5	15	few	NA	CASSPPNGGSETQYF	TGTGCCAGCTCACCACCGAACGGAGGGAGTGAGACCCAGTACTTC
TRBV9	TRBJ1-5	14	NA	TRBD1	CASSSGQGTQPQHF	TGTGCCAGCAGCTCGGGACAGGGGACTCAGCCCCAGCATTTT
TRBV5-1	TRBJ1-2	15	NA	NA	CASSLEWGSGYGYTF	TGCGCCAGCAGCTTGGAATGGGGTTCGGGGTATGGCTACACCTTC
TRBV2	TRBJ2-1	14	NA	NA	CASTPTLSVNEQFF	TGTGCCAGCACACCCACTCTGAGCGTCAATGAGCAGTTCTTC
TRBV5-4	TRBJ2-7	11	NA	NA	CASSLRGEQYF	TGTGCCAGCAGCTTGCGAGGCGAGCAGTACTTC